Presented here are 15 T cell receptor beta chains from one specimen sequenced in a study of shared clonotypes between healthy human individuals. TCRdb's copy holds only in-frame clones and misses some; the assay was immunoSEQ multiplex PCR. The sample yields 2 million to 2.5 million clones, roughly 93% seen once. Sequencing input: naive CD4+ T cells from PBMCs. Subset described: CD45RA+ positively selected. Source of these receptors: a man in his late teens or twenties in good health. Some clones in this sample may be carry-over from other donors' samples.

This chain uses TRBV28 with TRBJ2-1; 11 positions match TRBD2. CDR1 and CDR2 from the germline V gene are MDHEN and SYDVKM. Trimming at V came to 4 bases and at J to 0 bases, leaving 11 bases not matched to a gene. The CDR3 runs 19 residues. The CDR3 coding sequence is TGTGCCAGCAGTTCACCCGCGACTAGCGGGATCAGCTCCTACAATGAGCAGTTCTTC. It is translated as CASSSPATSGISSYNEQFF.

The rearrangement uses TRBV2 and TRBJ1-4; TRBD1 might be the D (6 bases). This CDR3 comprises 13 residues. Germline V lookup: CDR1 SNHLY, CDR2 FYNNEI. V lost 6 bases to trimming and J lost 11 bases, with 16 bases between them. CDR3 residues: CASSKQGMGKLFF. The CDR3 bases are TGTGCCAGCAGCAAACAGGGAATGGGCAAACTGTTTTTT.

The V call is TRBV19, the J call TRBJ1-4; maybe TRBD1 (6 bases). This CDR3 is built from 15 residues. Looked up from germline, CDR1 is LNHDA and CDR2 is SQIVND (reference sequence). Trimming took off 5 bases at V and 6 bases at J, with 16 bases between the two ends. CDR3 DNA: TGTGCCAGTAGTTTTCGGGGGCTTGTATATGAAAAACTGTTTTTT. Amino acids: CASSFRGLVYEKLFF.

DNA for the CDR3: TGTGCCAGCAGTTTAGCCCCCTTGCACAATGAGCAGTTCTTC. It yields the protein CASSLAPLHNEQFF. The chain couples TRBV28 to TRBJ2-1; D remains unclear. Germline lookup yields CDR1 MDHEN and CDR2 SYDVKM. The V and J ends lost 2 bases and 5 bases respectively, with 10 bases between them. The CDR3 totals 14 residues.

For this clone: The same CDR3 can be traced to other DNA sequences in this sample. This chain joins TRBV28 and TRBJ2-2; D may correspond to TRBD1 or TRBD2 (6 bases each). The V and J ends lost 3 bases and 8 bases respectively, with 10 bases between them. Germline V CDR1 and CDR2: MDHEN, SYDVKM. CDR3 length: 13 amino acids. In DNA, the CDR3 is TGTGCCAGCAGTTTGGGGGGCTCAGGGGAGCTGTTTTTT. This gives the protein CASSLGGSGELFF.

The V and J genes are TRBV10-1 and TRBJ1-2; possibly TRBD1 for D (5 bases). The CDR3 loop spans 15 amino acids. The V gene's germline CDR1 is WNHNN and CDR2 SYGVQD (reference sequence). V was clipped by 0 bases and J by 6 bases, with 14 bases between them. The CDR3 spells CASSESLGGKDGYTF. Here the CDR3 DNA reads TGCGCCAGCAGTGAGTCCCTTGGGGGGAAGGATGGCTACACCTTC.

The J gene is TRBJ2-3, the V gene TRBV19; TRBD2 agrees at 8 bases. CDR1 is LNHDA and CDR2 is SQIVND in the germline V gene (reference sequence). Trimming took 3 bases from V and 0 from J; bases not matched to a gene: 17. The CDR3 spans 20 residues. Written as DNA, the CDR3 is TGTGCCAGTAGTATTAAACGGCTAGCGGGTGGGTTGGTTAGCACAGATACGCAGTATTTT. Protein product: CASSIKRLAGGLVSTDTQYF.

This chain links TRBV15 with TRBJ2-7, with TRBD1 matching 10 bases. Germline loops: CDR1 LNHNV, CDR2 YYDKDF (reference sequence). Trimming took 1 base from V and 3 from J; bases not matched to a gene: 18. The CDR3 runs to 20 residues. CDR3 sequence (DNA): TGTGCCACCAGCAGAGGCCGGGACAGGGGCCGGGAGGGCCCCTACTACGAGCAGTACTTC. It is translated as CATSRGRDRGREGPYYEQYF.

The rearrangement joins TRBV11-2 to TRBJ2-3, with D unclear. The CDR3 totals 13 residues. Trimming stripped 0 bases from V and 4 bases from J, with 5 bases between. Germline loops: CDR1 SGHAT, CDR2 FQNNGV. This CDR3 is CASSLDGSDTQYF. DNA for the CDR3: TGTGCCAGCAGCTTAGATGGGTCAGATACGCAGTATTTT.

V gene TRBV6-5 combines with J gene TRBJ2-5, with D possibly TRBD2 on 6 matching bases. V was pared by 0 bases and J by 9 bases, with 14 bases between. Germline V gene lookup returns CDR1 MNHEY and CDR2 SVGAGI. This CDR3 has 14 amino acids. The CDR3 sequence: CASSYSRGFQAQYF. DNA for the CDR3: TGTGCCAGCAGTTACTCGCGGGGTTTCCAGGCCCAGTACTTC.

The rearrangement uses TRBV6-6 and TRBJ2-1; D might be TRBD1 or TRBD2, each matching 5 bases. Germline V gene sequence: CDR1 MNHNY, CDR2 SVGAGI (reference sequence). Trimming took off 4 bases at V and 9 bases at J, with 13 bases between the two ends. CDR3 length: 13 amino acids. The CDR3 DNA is TGTGCCAGCAGTTCCGGGGCCGCAAGTGAGCAGTTCTTC. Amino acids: CASSSGAASEQFF.

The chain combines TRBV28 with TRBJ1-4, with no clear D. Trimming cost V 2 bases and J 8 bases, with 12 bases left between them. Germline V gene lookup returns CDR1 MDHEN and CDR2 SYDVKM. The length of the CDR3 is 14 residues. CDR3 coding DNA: TGTGCCAGCAGTTTAGGGGTGGCGAGAGAAAAACTGTTTTTT. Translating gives CASSLGVAREKLFF.

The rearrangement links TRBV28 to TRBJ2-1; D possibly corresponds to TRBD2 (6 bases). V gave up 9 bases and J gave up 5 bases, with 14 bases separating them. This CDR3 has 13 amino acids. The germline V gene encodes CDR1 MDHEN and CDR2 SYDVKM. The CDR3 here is CARSRRGNNEQFF. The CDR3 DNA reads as TGTGCCAGGAGTCGGAGGGGCAACAATGAGCAGTTCTTC.

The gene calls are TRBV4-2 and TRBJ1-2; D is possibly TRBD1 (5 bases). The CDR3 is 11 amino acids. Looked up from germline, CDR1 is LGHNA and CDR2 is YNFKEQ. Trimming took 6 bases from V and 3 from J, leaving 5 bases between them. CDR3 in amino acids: CASRGDYGYTF. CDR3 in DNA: TGTGCCAGCAGGGGGGACTATGGCTACACCTTC.

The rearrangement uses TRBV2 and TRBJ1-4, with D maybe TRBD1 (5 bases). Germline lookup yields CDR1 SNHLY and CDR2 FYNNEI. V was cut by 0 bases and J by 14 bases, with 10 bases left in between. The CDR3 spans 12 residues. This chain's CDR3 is CASSEAIRDLFF. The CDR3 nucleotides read TGTGCCAGCAGTGAAGCTATCAGGGACCTGTTTTTT.